This T cell receptor beta chain was sequenced during a study of cytomegalovirus exposure and HLA in healthy donors (dated by TCRdb to the late 2010s). Background on the whole study: According to an earlier analysis of several hundred of the donors, some 170 million T cells yielded some 110 million unique TCR beta sequences and around 280 Gb of sequence data. In an earlier analysis of over 550 of the donors, high-throughput TCR beta sequencing was used to judge whether each TCR beta V gene segment behaved as functional or pseudogenic. Among the roughly 400 genotyped donors, approximately 82% belonged to the genetic ancestry cluster associated with self-reported Caucasian donors. Alongside the repertoire data, information on donor age, sex, ethnicity and CMV serostatus was compiled. The study profiled the T cell repertoires of hundreds of subjects by immunosequencing and related them to cytomegalovirus serostatus. All discovery cohort repertoires had been generated on a single sequencing platform. In addition to the first cohort of 666 subjects, a separate validation cohort of 120 different subjects was used. To study patterns of TCR occurrence, a later analysis re-analyzed previously published TCR beta repertoires from more than 550 donors and added high-resolution HLA genotyping. Class I and class II HLA loci were covered by the typing at four-digit resolution. Approximately 300 gigabases of sequencing data and around 85 million unique TCR sequences made up an early release that covered some 640 HLA-typed donors. The study aimed to test whether cataloging public T cell receptors could reveal signatures of past pathogen exposure. The number of donors typed differed by locus, with about 629-640 for A, B, C, DRB1 and DQB1, 522 for DQA1, 606 for DPA1, and under 490 for DPB1. A few DR-DQ haplotypes were treated as single units for association and clustering because of strong linkage in the cohort. Among some 400 genotyped donors of the cohort, an average of about 240,000 unique TCR beta nucleotide sequences were sequenced per donor, around a sixth of them non-productive. To predict cytomegalovirus infection status, the study brought together high-throughput TCR immunosequencing, statistical association of individual TCRs with disease status, and machine learning. The later analysis used no new phenotypic data to find candidate immune exposures, relying instead on TCR beta sequences and their occurrence across donors. Genome-wide SNP genotypes for about 60% of the roughly 700 donors were used in a later genetic analysis, which treated that subset as a discovery cohort. The research as a whole found: A group of highly shared sequence variants was considered likely to be a technical artifact of the sequencing pipeline. A further reported finding was that TCR beta sequences accurately predicted the HLA-A and HLA-B alleles for most subjects in the first cohort. In vitro tests confirmed that a few of the cytomegalovirus-associated TCR beta chains recognize cytomegalovirus antigens. In a later genetic analysis, a missense DCLRE1C variant was associated with V-gene and J-gene trimming of TCR beta chains, and the association was replicated in an independent cohort. Sequencing depth was assumed to be roughly uniform across donors in the presence/absence analyses, though that assumption may not hold. Most TCR sequences were observed very rarely across donors, whereas some public TCRs were present in many individuals. According to a later analysis, most CMV-associated TCR beta chains appeared to be HLA-restricted, and the HLA associations seemed to be driven largely by CMV exposure. In both the original and validation cohorts, the classifier was reported to diagnose cytomegalovirus status with high specificity and sensitivity. A later analysis reported that several top co-occurrence clusters appeared linked to parvovirus B19, influenza, CMV and Epstein-Barr virus. Assigning TCR associations to individual alleles was difficult when HLA alleles, especially DR and DQ, strongly co-occurred. A total of 164 TCR beta chains were listed by the study as associated with cytomegalovirus. Because some donors lacked HLA typing at each locus, the association tests relied only on the typed subset. Linkage disequilibrium might explain the correlated functional status among segregating V segments, but an unknown experimental factor could not be ruled out. According to the authors, the approach could potentially be generalized to other disease states and immunological phenotypes. In a later analysis, HLA-associated TCR beta chains showed more clonal expansion and lower generation probabilities than non-associated chains that were equally common. A later genetic analysis reported fewer N-insertions in productive TCRs among donors in an Asian-associated ancestry cluster than the 666-donor mean. This cohort had only TCR beta chains sequenced, and the lack of alpha or paired-chain data limited which features could be detected. The only immune exposure information available for the cohort was CMV serostatus. The earlier analysis of some 540 of the donors excluded some 15 rarely observed V segments, including chromosome 9 orphons, because counts were too low. Because the 87-base-pair reads could not distinguish some IMGT-functional V segments, including TRBV6-2 and TRBV6-3, those segments were excluded. In an earlier analysis of some 500 of the donors, most TCR beta V segments were observed in productive rearrangements about 87% or about 30% of the time, broadly matching IMGT annotations. In a later analysis, TCR association rates were found to vary across HLA loci, with the most associated TCRs seen for DRB1 alleles and the fewest for HLA-C alleles. At a false discovery rate of 0.05, a later analysis linked under 20,000 TCR beta sequences to specific HLA alleles.

According to the germline V gene (reference sequence), CDR1 reads MNHNY and CDR2 reads SVGAGI. Counted from cysteine to phenylalanine, this CDR3 has 16 amino acids. This entry keeps only the CDR3 DNA: 48 bases, framed from base 1. Between the V and J ends, shortened by 5 bases and 5 bases respectively, the junction contains 21 bases. Worth noting for this clone: The target of this receptor is not known.

To prepare the library, the immunoSEQ multiplex PCR assay was applied. The multiplex PCR relied on a mix of 60 forward primers for TCR Vbeta segments and 13 reverse primers for TCR Jbeta segments. A multiplex PCR assay on genomic DNA amplified the CDR3 region of rearranged TCR beta genes. The amplified TCR beta libraries were sequenced on the Illumina HiSeq System as 87-base-pair reads. From the authors' description of their analysis: In a later analysis, tens of millions of unique TCR beta chains were counted across the roughly 700 repertoires, and some 10 million of these chains were shared by at least two donors. A nearest-neighbor algorithm error-corrected the raw reads and collapsed the reads into unique sequences, merging closely related sequences to remove PCR and sequencing errors. Alignment of CDR3 sequences to IMGT reference sequences was used to assign V, D and J gene segments. For a sequence to be retained, a match of at least six nucleotides to both a V gene segment and a J gene segment was required. Rearrangements were called productive when the CDR3 lacked stop codons and stayed in frame with V and J; all others were non-productive. CDR3 was defined by IMGT convention, running from the second conserved V-encoded cysteine to the conserved J-encoded phenylalanine. The earlier analysis of 587 of the donors excluded any sequence lacking an unambiguous match to a single V gene segment. An earlier analysis of fewer than 650 of the donors classified V segments as functional when productive rearrangements were above 56.7% and as segregating when the standard deviation between donors was above 5%. A statistical classification framework was built to diagnose cytomegalovirus status from the catalog of TCR beta chain sequences. A later analysis assigned V and J genes by comparing TCR nucleotide sequences with IMGT/GENE-DB human TR gene sequences. Using the TCRdist pipeline, a later analysis assigned CDR3 sequences along with most-parsimonious VDJ recombination scenarios. In a later analysis, each TCR beta chain was defined by its CDR3 amino acid sequence together with its V-gene family, and reads without a unique V-gene family were excluded. As a way to deal with suspected cross-contamination and a sequencing artifact, a later analysis dropped under 600 nucleotide sequences that were highly shared and had low generation probability. In a later analysis, a clonal expansion index was calculated for each public chain from normalized within-repertoire ranks of inferred template counts. Generation probabilities in a later analysis came from a VDJ recombination model fitted to out-of-frame rearrangements, and those results were checked against IGoR. Hypergeometric tests were used in a later analysis to score TCR-TCR, TCR-HLA and TCR-CMV co-occurrence, with a repertoire-size bias correction applied to the TCR pairs. False discovery rates were estimated in a later analysis by permuting HLA or CMV assignments 20 times. A later analysis grouped co-occurring TCRs with DBSCAN, adding TCRdist sequence similarity when clustering within HLA-allele-positive subsets. Repertoires with fewer than 30,000 or more than 120,000 public chains, plus five repertoires with anomalous nucleotide sharing, were excluded from co-occurrence clustering. The table comes from immuneACCESS by way of TCRdb, which keeps in-frame sequences with V and J called. Part of the clones is missing from these tables; in studies checked, under half for an unresolved V gene and the rest for unknown reasons. V and J calls and clone size follow that table, whereas D and trimming were derived from the DNA. The table for this sample shows tens of thousands of clones. The top ten clones comprise around 4% of the sample.

The cohort comprised around 690 healthy bone marrow donors. At the time of sampling, every cohort member was nominally healthy, though immune exposures that went unrecorded were likely present. The donor was CMV seronegative and belonged to the group of around 400 seronegative cohort members. Each donor provided a peripheral blood sample, and peripheral blood mononuclear cells were used for TCR beta sequencing. Genomic DNA extraction from the blood cell samples was performed with the Qiagen DNeasy Blood Extraction Kit. The sequenced sample was PBMCs. This sequence uses TRBV6-6 and TRBJ1-1, with a tentative D gene TRBD1 over 5 matching bases. This TCR came from a male donor in good health and CMV-seronegative. The CDR3 region has the sequence CASSNQGSGKLTEAFF. The DNA sequence is TGTGCCAGCAGTAACCAAGGGTCAGGGAAACTGACTGAAGCTTTCTTT.